This T cell receptor beta chain was retrieved from a study of early T cells in non-severe SARS-CoV-2 infection. Attachment of unique molecular identifiers was made to individual cDNA molecules. Each CDR3 protein gets one entry after TCRdb re-called the 5' RACE reads with MiXCR. The table lists roughly 120,000 distinct CDR3 sequences, just under 15% of them singletons. Germline CDR1 reads SGHTA; CDR2 reads FQGNSA. V was trimmed by 2 bases and J by 2 bases, leaving 10 bases between them. The CDR3 runs 14 residues. The sequence was obtained from an adult who was a healthcare worker with PCR-confirmed SARS-CoV-2 infection or an uninfected control (not recorded which). Sequencing was performed on whole blood. The genes are TRBV7-2 and TRBJ2-7; D ambiguous. In nucleotides, the CDR3 is TGTGCCAGCAGCTTAAGTCGGGCAGCCTACGAGCAGTACTTC. Its translation: CASSLSRAAYEQYF.